This T cell receptor (beta chain) was sequenced for a study of cytomegalovirus exposure and HLA in healthy donors. Study outcomes and limitations: Some TCR beta chains (over 150 of them) were listed as cytomegalovirus-associated. Serostatus for CMV was the only available immune exposure information.

On this clone: Its antigen remains unknown.

The PCR made use of 60 Vbeta and 13 Jbeta primers. Method: immunoSEQ multiplex PCR; TCRdb's copy keeps in-frame clones and lacks some. There are about 150,000 clones in the sample; about 79% occur only once, and roughly 0.69% lies in the top ten. The V gene's germline CDR1 is GTSNPN and CDR2 SVGIG (reference sequence). V lost 2 bases and J 4 bases, leaving 12 bases between the germline ends. CDR3 length equals 14 residues. The chain joins TRBV30 to TRBJ1-3; D gene unclear. The specimen sequenced was PBMCs. The source is a male donor in good health and CMV-seronegative. The CDR3 DNA reads TGTGCCTGGAGTTGGGAGGGCAGAGGAAACACCATATATTTT. Translating gives CAWSWEGRGNTIYF.